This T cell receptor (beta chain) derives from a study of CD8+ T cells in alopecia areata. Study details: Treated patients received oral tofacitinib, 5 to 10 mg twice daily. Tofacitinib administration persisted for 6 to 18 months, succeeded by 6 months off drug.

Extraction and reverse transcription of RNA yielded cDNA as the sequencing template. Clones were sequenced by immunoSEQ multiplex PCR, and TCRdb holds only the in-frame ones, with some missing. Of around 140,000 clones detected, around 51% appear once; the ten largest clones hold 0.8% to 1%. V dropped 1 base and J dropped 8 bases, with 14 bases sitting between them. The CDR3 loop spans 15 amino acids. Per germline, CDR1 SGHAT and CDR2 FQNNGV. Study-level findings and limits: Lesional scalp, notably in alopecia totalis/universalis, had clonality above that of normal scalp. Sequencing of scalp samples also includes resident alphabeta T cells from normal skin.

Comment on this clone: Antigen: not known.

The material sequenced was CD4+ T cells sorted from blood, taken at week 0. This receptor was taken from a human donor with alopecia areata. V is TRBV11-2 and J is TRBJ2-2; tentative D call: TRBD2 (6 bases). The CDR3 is CASSLVFGGLGELFF. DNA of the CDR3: TGTGCCAGCAGCTTAGTGTTTGGTGGACTAGGGGAGCTGTTTTTT. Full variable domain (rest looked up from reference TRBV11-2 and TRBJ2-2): EAGVAQSPRYKIIEKRQSVAFWCNPISGHATLYWYQQILGQGPKLLIQFQNNGVVDDSQLPKDRFSAERLKGVDSTLKIQPAKLEDSAVYLCASSLVFGGLGELFFGEGSRLTVL.